This TCR beta chain is drawn from a study of shared clonotypes between healthy human individuals. Overall study findings and caveats: Sharing across a few donors was seen in roughly 5% of naive CD4 clonotypes. Across subsets, estimated richness was generally greater for naive than for memory populations.

Of note for this clone: No antigen is known for it. The sample holds other DNA sequences that translate to the same CDR3.

The trim removed 1 base at V and 5 bases at J, leaving 1 base unmatched. The CDR3 covers 12 residues. Germline V gene lookup returns CDR1 GTSNPN and CDR2 SVGIG (reference sequence). Sequenced by immunoSEQ multiplex PCR; TCRdb stores in-frame clones only, minus some. This table has some 2,000,000 clones, roughly 94% appearing once. Sequencing used naive CD4+ T cells sorted from blood. Subset given: CD45RA+ positively selected. The clonotype comes from a man aged 18 to 30 in good health. The rearrangement uses TRBV30 and TRBJ1-1; TRBD1 agrees at 7 bases. Here the CDR3 reads CAWSDRGTEAFF. In DNA form, the CDR3 reads TGTGCCTGGAGTGACAGGGGAACTGAAGCTTTCTTT.